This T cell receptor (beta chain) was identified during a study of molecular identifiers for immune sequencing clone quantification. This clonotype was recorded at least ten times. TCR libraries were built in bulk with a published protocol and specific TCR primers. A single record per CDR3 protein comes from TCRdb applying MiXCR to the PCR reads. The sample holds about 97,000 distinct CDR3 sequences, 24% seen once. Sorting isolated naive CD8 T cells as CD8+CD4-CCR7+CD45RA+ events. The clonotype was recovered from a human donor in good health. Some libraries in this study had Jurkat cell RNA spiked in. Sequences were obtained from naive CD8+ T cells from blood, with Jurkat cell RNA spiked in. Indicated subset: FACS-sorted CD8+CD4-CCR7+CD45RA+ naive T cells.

The CDR3 loop is CASSLWAISSDTQYF. DNA of the CDR3: TGTGCCAGCAGTTTATGGGCAATCAGTTCCGATACGCAGTATTTT. The chain has TRBV12-3 or TRBV12-4 and TRBJ2-3, with no clear D. Trimming cost V 2 bases and J 6 bases, with 15 bases left between them. The CDR3 extends over 15 amino acids.